This record covers a single T cell receptor beta chain. Data came from immunoSEQ multiplex PCR; TCRdb stores just in-frame clones and leaves some out. The sample lists approximately 49,000 clones; roughly 90% were seen once. The sample comes from a study of technical replicates of blood from several donors. Germline lookup yields CDR1 MNHNY and CDR2 SVGAGI (reference sequence). With 7 bases removed from V and 1 base from J, the gap between germline ends came to 10 bases. The CDR3 loop spans 14 amino acids. The sequence was collected from a human donor in good health. Some clones in this sample may be carry-over from other donors' samples. Sequenced material: PBMCs. The rearrangement links TRBV6-6 to TRBJ2-2; D possibly corresponds to TRBD1 (5 bases). CDR3 in amino acids: CASKSRVNTGELFF. The CDR3 region has the DNA TGTGCCAGCAAAAGCAGGGTGAACACCGGGGAGCTGTTTTTT.